Presented here are 12 T cell receptor beta chains from one specimen sequenced in a study of blood T cell repertoires in COVID-19. TCRdb keeps only in-frame clones here, not all; method: immunoSEQ multiplex PCR. The table has just over 95,000 clones, about 80% seen once; the top ten hold 15% to 20%. Sequences were obtained from peripheral blood. Receptors were obtained from a man older than 75 with acute or convalescent COVID-19.

This clone turned up a few times. The chain is built from TRBV10-1 and TRBJ1-2; 8 nucleotides match TRBD1. V shed 9 bases and J 8 bases; nucleotides not matched to a gene: 11. This CDR3 spans 13 amino acids. CDR1 is WNHNN, CDR2 SYGVQD, per germline (reference sequence). The CDR3 here is CASPPGTGQGYTF. Written as DNA, the CDR3 is TGCGCCAGTCCTCCCGGGACAGGACAAGGCTACACCTTC.

This clone was picked up a small number of times. The chain employs TRBV19 and TRBJ2-7; TRBD1 matches at 10 bases. Germline V gene sequence: CDR1 LNHDA, CDR2 SQIVND (reference sequence). There are 13 residues in the CDR3. V shed 5 bases, J shed 6 bases, and the junction held 4 bases outside the gene matches. CDR3 nucleotides: TGTGCCAGTAGTGGGACAGGGGTTTCCGAGCAGTACTTC. It encodes CASSGTGVSEQYF.

V usage is TRBV5-4 and J usage is TRBJ2-2, with TRBD1 as a possible D gene (6 bases). The germline gives CDR1 SGHNT, CDR2 YYREEE (reference sequence). The CDR3 spans 15 residues. Deletions cut 2 bases from V and 4 bases from J, with 12 bases between. CDR3 in DNA: TGTGCCAGCAGCTTCAGAACAGGGTTCACCGGGGAGCTGTTTTTT. It yields the protein CASSFRTGFTGELFF.

The chain joins TRBV5-6 to TRBJ2-6, with a tentative D call TRBD1 (5 bases). The length of the CDR3 is 17 residues. Trimming stripped 4 bases from V and 2 bases from J, with 16 bases between. In germline, CDR1 is SGHDT, CDR2 YYEEEE. CDR3 residues: CASSPAGRAAGANVLTF. The CDR3 nucleotides read TGTGCCAGCAGCCCTGCTGGCAGGGCTGCTGGGGCCAACGTCCTGACTTTC. The full variable domain, its missing parts supplied by reference TRBV5-6 and TRBJ2-6, is DAGVTQSPTHLIKTRGQQVTLRCSPKSGHDTVSWYQQALGQGPQFIFQYYEEEERQRGNFPDRFSGHQFPNYSSELNVNALLLGDSALYLCASSPAGRAAGANVLTFGAGSRLTVL.

The chain couples TRBV3-1 (or the pseudogene TRBV3-2) to TRBJ1-1; D unresolved. Trimming shortened V by 5 bases and J by 2 bases, and 12 bases separated the two germline ends. Germline-derived CDR1 and CDR2 are LGHDT and YNNKEL (reference sequence). The CDR3 is 14 amino acids. The CDR3 sequence: CASSSYRTNTEAFF. The CDR3 bases are TGTGCCAGCAGCTCGTACAGAACTAACACTGAAGCTTTCTTT.

This sequence joins TRBV11-2 and TRBJ2-5, with 10 bases aligning to TRBD2. V shed 1 base and J 5 bases; nucleotides not matched to a gene: 7. The CDR3 has 16 amino acids. Germline V CDR1 and CDR2: SGHAT, FQNNGV. DNA of the CDR3: TGTGCCAGCAGCTTAGGCCTAGCGGGAGTGGGGGAGACCCAGTACTTC. Amino acid sequence: CASSLGLAGVGETQYF.

This clone is a singleton in its sample. This chain links TRBV5-5 with TRBJ1-1, with TRBD1 matching 11 bases. The V segment lost 4 bases and the J segment 11 bases; nucleotides outside the gene matches: 10. CDR1 is SGHKS, CDR2 YYEKEE, per germline (reference sequence). The CDR3 consists of 14 residues. Here the CDR3 DNA reads TGTGCCAGCAGCACAGGGACAGGGGGTTTCTTGGCTTTCTTT. Its translation is CASSTGTGGFLAFF.

V is TRBV6-2 or TRBV6-3 and J is TRBJ2-7, with TRBD2 matching 9 bases. With V trimmed by 4 bases and J by 7 bases, 11 bases remained unmatched. Germline V CDR1 and CDR2: MNHEY, SVGEGT. The CDR3 sequence is 15 residues long. CDR3 nucleotide sequence: TGTGCCAGCAGTTCAAGCGGGAGGACCGATAAGGAGCAGTACTTC. Translating gives CASSSSGRTDKEQYF.

The V call is TRBV19, the J call TRBJ2-5, with TRBD2 matching 10 bases. Germline V CDR1 and CDR2: LNHDA, SQIVND (reference sequence). The CDR3 runs to 15 residues. The trim removed 1 base at V and 3 bases at J, leaving 2 bases unmatched. The CDR3 DNA reads as TGTGCCAGTAGTATAGGGGGGACTAGCGAAGAGACCCAGTACTTC. This gives the protein CASSIGGTSEETQYF.

A single count supports this clone. The chain combines TRBV28 with TRBJ2-2; 7 nucleotides align to TRBD2. V lost 5 bases and J lost 5; bases outside the gene matches: 8. The germline gives CDR1 MDHEN, CDR2 SYDVKM. The CDR3 is 15 residues long. CDR3 sequence (DNA): TGTGCCAGCAGTGCCCCGGGGGGAGGGACCGGGGAGCTGTTTTTT. Translation gives CASSAPGGGTGELFF. Using reference TRBV28 and TRBJ2-2 for the parts outside the CDR3, the full variable domain is DVKVTQSSRYLVKRTGEKVFLECVQDMDHENMFWYRQDPGLGLRLIYFSYDVKMKEKGDIPEGYSVSREKKERFSLILESASTNQTSMYLCASSAPGGGTGELFFGEGSRLTVL.

As DNA, the CDR3 is TGTGCCAGCAGTCCCGGACAAAGGGTATTACGGCACGAGCAGTACTTC. Translation gives CASSPGQRVLRHEQYF. The chain links TRBV6-2 or TRBV6-3 to TRBJ2-7; D is perhaps TRBD1 (5 bases). Trimming shortened V by 5 bases and J by 5 bases, and 22 bases separated the two germline ends. Looked up from germline, CDR1 is MNHEY and CDR2 is SVGEGT. CDR3 length: 16 amino acids.

The genes are TRBV6-5 and TRBJ1-4; 11 positions match TRBD1. Germline assignment: CDR1 MNHEY and CDR2 SVGAGI. Trimming at V came to 7 bases and at J to 7 bases, leaving 8 bases not matched to a gene. The CDR3 contains 15 residues. The CDR3: CASMVAGQGVEKLFF. Here the CDR3 DNA reads TGTGCCAGCATGGTAGCGGGACAGGGGGTTGAAAAACTGTTTTTT.